The clone carrying this T cell receptor (beta chain) was counted only a few times. These data originate in a study of patients and donors after allogeneic stem cell transplantation. From the RT-PCR reads, TCRdb called clonotypes with MiXCR, one entry per CDR3 protein. The repertoire includes hundreds of thousands of distinct CDR3 sequences, 16% of them detected once, and roughly 7% sits in the top ten. Trimming cost V 6 bases and J 0 bases, with 12 bases left between them. This CDR3 has 14 amino acids. CDR1 and CDR2 from the germline V gene are DFQATT and SNEGSKA (reference sequence). This TCR was sampled from a human donor who was either an allogeneic HSCT recipient or a stem cell or donor lymphocyte infusion donor (not recorded which). It is not recorded whose cells these are; they may come from a transplant donor. Sample: blood, either unsorted or a sorted T cell fraction (not recorded which). The chain employs TRBV20-1 and TRBJ1-5, with D uncertain. In nucleotides, the CDR3 is TGCAGTGCACGGCCCTACCTTAGCAATCAGCCCCAGCATTTT. Protein sequence: CSARPYLSNQPQHF.